This is a list of T cell receptor beta chains from one sample in a study of OX40 agonist ivuxolimab in advanced cancers. Sequenced by immunoSEQ multiplex PCR; TCRdb stores in-frame clones only, minus some. The sample lists tens of thousands of clones, about 86% occurring once. The sample in question was CD4+ or CD8+ T cells sorted from blood, obtained in a trial of the OX40 agonist ivuxolimab. These receptors came from an adult with an advanced solid tumor such as melanoma, head and neck, liver or kidney cancer. Each CDR3 is given with its conserved first and last residue. The D gene is left open where the match is weak. Rows give clone size only sometimes, using once, few, many, or a class for an expanded clone.

CASRQQGNGEAFF	TGCGCCAGCAGACAGCAGGGGAATGGTGAAGCTTTCTTT	TRBV4-1	TRBJ1-1	once	NA
CASSFQGCYTF	TGTGCCAGCAGTTTTCAGGGGTGCTACACCTTC	TRBV21-1	TRBJ1-2	NA	NA
CASSQAIPTSGNTIYF	TGTGCCAGCAGCCAGGCGATTCCCACCTCTGGAAACACCATATATTTT	TRBV5-5	TRBJ1-3	NA	NA
CASSLSSPANYTF	TGTGCCAGCAGCTTAAGCTCCCCCGCCAACTACACCTTC	TRBV11-2	TRBJ1-2	NA	NA
CASRRQGVSTDTQYF	TGTGCCAGCCGTCGACAGGGGGTGAGCACAGATACGCAGTATTTT	TRBV7-3	TRBJ2-3	NA	TRBD1
CASSRTRQGTNTEAFF	TGTGCCAGCTCACGAACAAGACAGGGTACGAACACTGAAGCTTTCTTT	TRBV18	TRBJ1-1	NA	TRBD1
CASGSDVGQAFF	TGTGCTAGTGGATCGGACGTTGGACAAGCTTTCTTT	TRBV12-5	TRBJ1-1	NA	NA
CASSPTGGLVSYEQYF	TGTGCCAGCAGCCCGACAGGGGGATTGGTGTCCTACGAGCAGTACTTC	TRBV4-2	TRBJ2-7	NA	TRBD1
CASSPPREVGELFF	TGTGCCAGCTCACCACCCAGGGAGGTCGGGGAGCTGTTTTTT	TRBV18	TRBJ2-2	NA	NA
CASSMAVGQAYNEQFF	TGTGCCAGTAGTATGGCCGTTGGACAGGCCTACAATGAGCAGTTCTTC	TRBV19	TRBJ2-1	NA	TRBD1
CASSSSGGAVDTQYF	TGTGCCAGTAGTAGTAGCGGGGGGGCCGTAGATACGCAGTATTTT	TRBV19	TRBJ2-3	NA	TRBD2
CASSPLWDRGINEQFF	TGTGCCAGTAGTCCGCTTTGGGACAGGGGTATCAATGAGCAGTTCTTC	TRBV19	TRBJ2-1	NA	TRBD1
CASSPLAGLTDTQYF	TGTGCCAGCAGCCCACTAGCGGGCCTCACAGATACGCAGTATTTT	TRBV7-9	TRBJ2-3	NA	TRBD2
CASSRGPTQETQYF	TGTGCCAGCAGCCGGGGGCCTACACAAGAGACCCAGTACTTC	TRBV7-6	TRBJ2-5	NA	NA
CASGLGQGVGNEQFF	TGTGCTAGTGGCCTAGGACAGGGGGTAGGCAATGAGCAGTTCTTC	TRBV12-5	TRBJ2-1	NA	TRBD1
CASSGQGFTSTDTQYF	TGTGCCAGCAGCGGACAGGGATTTACTAGCACAGATACGCAGTATTTT	TRBV2	TRBJ2-3	NA	TRBD1
CSATENEEKLFF	TGCAGCGCGACAGAGAACGAAGAAAAACTGTTTTTT	TRBV29-1	TRBJ1-4	NA	NA
CATTGPFTDTQYF	TGTGCCACCACGGGACCGTTCACAGATACGCAGTATTTT	TRBV11-3	TRBJ2-3	NA	NA
CASSPPPQGGYYGYTF	TGTGCCAGTAGTCCCCCGCCCCAGGGAGGTTACTATGGCTACACCTTC	TRBV19	TRBJ1-2	NA	NA
CASSLVGGDQETQYF	TGTGCCAGCAGCCTCGTGGGTGGGGACCAAGAGACCCAGTACTTC	TRBV7-7	TRBJ2-5	NA	NA
CATRERGRADGYTF	TGTGCCACCAGAGAAAGGGGTAGAGCGGATGGCTACACCTTC	TRBV6-6	TRBJ1-2	NA	NA
CASSPFRGSPSGNTIYF	TGTGCCAGCAGCCCCTTCCGGGGGTCCCCCTCTGGAAACACCATATATTTT	TRBV9	TRBJ1-3	NA	NA
CASSPRTSGGRYLYEQYF	TGTGCCAGCTCACCGAGGACTAGCGGGGGCCGATACCTCTACGAGCAGTACTTC	TRBV18	TRBJ2-7	NA	TRBD2
CASSPGASYEQYF	TGTGCCAGCTCACCCGGGGCCTCCTACGAGCAGTACTTC	TRBV18	TRBJ2-7	NA	NA
CAGMPAGLGYGYTF	TGTGCCGGAATGCCGGCGGGGTTAGGCTATGGCTACACCTTC	TRBV2	TRBJ1-2	NA	NA
CASSFGLSSGANVLTF	TGTGCCAGCAGCTTCGGGTTGTCCTCTGGGGCCAACGTCCTGACTTTC	TRBV5-6	TRBJ2-6	NA	NA
CASRGNGGPYEQYF	TGTGCCAGCAGAGGGAACGGGGGACCCTACGAGCAGTACTTC	TRBV6-6	TRBJ2-7	NA	NA
CASSPRWWGTDTQYF	TGTGCCAGCAGCCCCCGATGGTGGGGCACAGATACGCAGTATTTT	TRBV9	TRBJ2-3	NA	NA
CASTLGTGVRGYTF	TGTGCCAGTACTCTTGGGACAGGGGTTCGTGGCTACACCTTC	TRBV19	TRBJ1-2	NA	TRBD1
CASSWAPTIAGENIQYF	TGTGCCAGCAGTTGGGCCCCGACAATAGCGGGGGAAAACATTCAGTACTTC	TRBV27	TRBJ2-4	NA	TRBD2
CASSPDNPQETQYF	TGTGCCAGCAGCCCGGACAATCCCCAAGAGACCCAGTACTTC	TRBV11-2	TRBJ2-5	NA	NA
CASSLTPISGANVLTF	TGCGCCAGCAGCTTAACCCCTATCTCTGGGGCCAACGTCCTGACTTTC	TRBV5-1	TRBJ2-6	NA	NA
CASREDFDSYNEQFF	TGTGCCAGTAGGGAAGACTTTGACTCCTACAATGAGCAGTTCTTC	TRBV19	TRBJ2-1	NA	NA
CASRKRGANEQYF	TGTGCCAGCAGAAAAAGGGGTGCCAACGAGCAGTACTTC	TRBV2	TRBJ2-7	NA	NA
CASSHNRAQSNQPQHF	TGTGCCAGTAGCCATAACAGGGCGCAAAGCAATCAGCCCCAGCATTTT	TRBV19	TRBJ1-5	NA	NA
CATQRDRATYEQYF	TGTGCCACCCAAAGGGACAGGGCTACCTACGAGCAGTACTTC	TRBV10-3	TRBJ2-7	NA	TRBD1
CASRRTGGYGYTF	TGTGCCAGCAGACGGACAGGGGGCTATGGCTACACCTTC	TRBV28	TRBJ1-2	NA	TRBD1
CASSTGGSGNTIYF	TGTGCCAGTAGTACAGGCGGATCTGGAAACACCATATATTTT	TRBV19	TRBJ1-3	NA	NA
CASSMGELSNQPQHF	TGTGCCAGTAGTATGGGGGAACTTAGCAATCAGCCCCAGCATTTT	TRBV19	TRBJ1-5	NA	NA
CSVVLAGVGRDYEQYF	TGCAGCGTTGTATTAGCGGGGGTGGGGCGGGACTACGAGCAGTACTTC	TRBV29-1	TRBJ2-7	NA	TRBD2
CASTPSGGSLEQYF	TGCGCCAGCACCCCTAGCGGGGGTTCCTTGGAGCAGTACTTC	TRBV5-1	TRBJ2-7	NA	TRBD2
CASSFSQNTGELFF	TGTGCCAGCAGCTTTTCACAGAACACCGGGGAGCTGTTTTTT	TRBV7-9	TRBJ2-2	NA	NA
CASRGQAGETQYF	TGTGCCAGCAGGGGACAGGCGGGAGAGACCCAGTACTTC	TRBV4-2	TRBJ2-5	NA	TRBD1
CASSRSQRGVYEQYF	TGTGCCAGCAGCAGAAGTCAGCGGGGGGTCTACGAGCAGTACTTC	TRBV11-2	TRBJ2-7	once	TRBD2
CASSPHSGTGELFF	TGTGCCAGCAGCCCTCACTCGGGGACCGGGGAGCTGTTTTTT	TRBV11-3	TRBJ2-2	NA	NA
CASSSEDGGEETQYF	TGTGCCAGCAGCTCGGAAGACGGGGGTGAAGAGACCCAGTACTTC	TRBV5-6	TRBJ2-5	NA	NA
CASSEVTNYGYTF	TGTGCCAGCAGTGAGGTGACTAACTATGGCTACACCTTC	TRBV2	TRBJ1-2	NA	NA
CASSPQTGSYGYTF	TGTGCCAGTAGTCCCCAGACAGGGTCCTATGGCTACACCTTC	TRBV19	TRBJ1-2	NA	TRBD1
CASSRFMGPMDTGELFF	TGTGCCAGCAGCAGGTTTATGGGCCCCATGGACACCGGGGAGCTGTTTTTT	TRBV5-6	TRBJ2-2	NA	NA